These T cell receptor beta chains were read from a single sample in a study of cytomegalovirus exposure and HLA in healthy donors. Assay: immunoSEQ multiplex PCR; the TCRdb copy retains only in-frame clones and omits some. The sample shows about 90,000 clones, less than 75% of them seen only once. The sequencing input was PBMCs. The receptors shown here come from a woman younger than 45 in good health and CMV-seropositive. CDR3s include the opening cysteine and the closing phenylalanine or tryptophan. A row's size may be missing; if present it is once, few, many or a size class.

J	length	size	V	CDR3
TRBJ1-2	15	.	TRBV2	CASVLSGEGVYGYTF
TRBJ2-7	10	once	TRBV2	CASGEYEQYF
TRBJ2-2	15	.	TRBV5-1	CASSLAGTGVGELFF
TRBJ2-3	16	.	TRBV7-8	CASSLVAGIRTDTQYF
TRBJ2-2	12	.	TRBV6-4	CASGTGTGELFF
TRBJ1-2	14	.	TRBV19	CASSITGGNYGYPF
TRBJ1-2	15	.	TRBV5-6	CASSFQGESNYGYTF
TRBJ2-7	12	.	TRBV6-5	CASSSRQGAHYF
TRBJ1-1	14	few	TRBV19	CASSKRGRGTEAFF
TRBJ2-7	12	.	TRBV2	CASRGTTYEQYF
TRBJ1-4	12	.	TRBV30	CAGDRGPEKLFF
TRBJ2-3	17	.	TRBV7-3	CASSLAGGYPSTDTQYF
TRBJ1-4	18	.	TRBV2	CASSERRGQIATNEKLFF
TRBJ2-1	15	once	TRBV18	CASSPDRSTVNEQFF
TRBJ1-6	16	few	TRBV2	CASSEATRGRDSPLHF
TRBJ2-7	16	once	TRBV4-2	CASSQDHERQVNEQYF
TRBJ1-2	14	.	TRBV25-1	CASSEEWQGSGYTF
TRBJ2-7	13	.	TRBV19	CASSSWDTYEQYF
TRBJ1-3	14	.	TRBV6-1	CASSTGFSGNTIYF
TRBJ1-3	18	.	TRBV4-1	CASSPGTVIPGSGNTIYF
TRBJ2-3	13	.	TRBV30	CAWNSGGVDTQYF
TRBJ2-7	15	.	TRBV6-1	CASSEDRGDPYEQYF
TRBJ1-2	14	.	TRBV6-5	CASSNSGTLGGYTF
TRBJ2-3	16	.	TRBV12-5	CASGLGLAGRTDTQYF
TRBJ1-5	14	few	TRBV25-1	CASSERDTNQPQHF
TRBJ2-3	14	.	TRBV5-1	CASSLGAGLDTQYF
TRBJ2-1	12	few	TRBV5-1	CASSWAGDEQFF
TRBJ2-1	12	.	TRBV30	CAWETEWNEQFF
TRBJ1-5	15	.	TRBV6-5	CASSYSSGKSQPQHF
TRBJ2-4	13	.	TRBV2	CASSNSTIYIQYF
TRBJ2-7	15	few	TRBV2	CASSVWTGRSYEQYF
TRBJ1-4	14	few	TRBV18	CASSPDWNNEKLFF
TRBJ1-4	14	.	TRBV5-4	CASSQTGDNEKLFF
TRBJ2-7	14	.	TRBV6-1	CASSEASIQDGRHF
TRBJ1-3	13	.	TRBV28	CASTQGIGNTIYF
TRBJ1-1	13	.	TRBV6-5	CASSYKVGGEAFF
TRBJ2-1	14	.	TRBV10-3	CAIMDSSSYNEQFF
TRBJ2-5	14	.	TRBV10-2	CASSGEGIQETQYF
TRBJ1-2	12	few	TRBV7-2	CASSPTGYGYTF
TRBJ1-1	17	.	TRBV19	CASSHLRQGRANTEAFF
TRBJ1-6	16	.	TRBV28	CASSLGRGFNNSPLHF
TRBJ1-4	15	.	TRBV5-1	CASRLGAINLEKLFF
TRBJ1-2	12	once	TRBV25-1	CASSDYNYGYTF
TRBJ1-2	13	.	TRBV4-1	CASSQGQDYGYTF
TRBJ2-3	12	few	TRBV5-1	CASSSGLDTQYF
TRBJ1-5	15	.	TRBV30	CAWSEGQGAAQPQHF
TRBJ1-2	14	.	TRBV27	CASSLVGTNYGYTF
TRBJ1-1	11	.	TRBV6-6	CASSGTVEAFF
TRBJ1-6	14	.	TRBV7-2	CASSLGGFDSPLHF
TRBJ2-1	14	.	TRBV11-2	CASSERGGYNEQFF
TRBJ1-2	15	.	TRBV9	CASSVSSGGLYGYTF
TRBJ1-1	15	once	TRBV5-1	CASSLERQVNTEAFF
TRBJ2-3	15	.	TRBV9	CASSVDGQSTDTQYF
TRBJ1-2	13	.	TRBV6-1	CASSETGGYGYTF
TRBJ1-2	13	.	TRBV12-1	CASSSDRLYGYPF